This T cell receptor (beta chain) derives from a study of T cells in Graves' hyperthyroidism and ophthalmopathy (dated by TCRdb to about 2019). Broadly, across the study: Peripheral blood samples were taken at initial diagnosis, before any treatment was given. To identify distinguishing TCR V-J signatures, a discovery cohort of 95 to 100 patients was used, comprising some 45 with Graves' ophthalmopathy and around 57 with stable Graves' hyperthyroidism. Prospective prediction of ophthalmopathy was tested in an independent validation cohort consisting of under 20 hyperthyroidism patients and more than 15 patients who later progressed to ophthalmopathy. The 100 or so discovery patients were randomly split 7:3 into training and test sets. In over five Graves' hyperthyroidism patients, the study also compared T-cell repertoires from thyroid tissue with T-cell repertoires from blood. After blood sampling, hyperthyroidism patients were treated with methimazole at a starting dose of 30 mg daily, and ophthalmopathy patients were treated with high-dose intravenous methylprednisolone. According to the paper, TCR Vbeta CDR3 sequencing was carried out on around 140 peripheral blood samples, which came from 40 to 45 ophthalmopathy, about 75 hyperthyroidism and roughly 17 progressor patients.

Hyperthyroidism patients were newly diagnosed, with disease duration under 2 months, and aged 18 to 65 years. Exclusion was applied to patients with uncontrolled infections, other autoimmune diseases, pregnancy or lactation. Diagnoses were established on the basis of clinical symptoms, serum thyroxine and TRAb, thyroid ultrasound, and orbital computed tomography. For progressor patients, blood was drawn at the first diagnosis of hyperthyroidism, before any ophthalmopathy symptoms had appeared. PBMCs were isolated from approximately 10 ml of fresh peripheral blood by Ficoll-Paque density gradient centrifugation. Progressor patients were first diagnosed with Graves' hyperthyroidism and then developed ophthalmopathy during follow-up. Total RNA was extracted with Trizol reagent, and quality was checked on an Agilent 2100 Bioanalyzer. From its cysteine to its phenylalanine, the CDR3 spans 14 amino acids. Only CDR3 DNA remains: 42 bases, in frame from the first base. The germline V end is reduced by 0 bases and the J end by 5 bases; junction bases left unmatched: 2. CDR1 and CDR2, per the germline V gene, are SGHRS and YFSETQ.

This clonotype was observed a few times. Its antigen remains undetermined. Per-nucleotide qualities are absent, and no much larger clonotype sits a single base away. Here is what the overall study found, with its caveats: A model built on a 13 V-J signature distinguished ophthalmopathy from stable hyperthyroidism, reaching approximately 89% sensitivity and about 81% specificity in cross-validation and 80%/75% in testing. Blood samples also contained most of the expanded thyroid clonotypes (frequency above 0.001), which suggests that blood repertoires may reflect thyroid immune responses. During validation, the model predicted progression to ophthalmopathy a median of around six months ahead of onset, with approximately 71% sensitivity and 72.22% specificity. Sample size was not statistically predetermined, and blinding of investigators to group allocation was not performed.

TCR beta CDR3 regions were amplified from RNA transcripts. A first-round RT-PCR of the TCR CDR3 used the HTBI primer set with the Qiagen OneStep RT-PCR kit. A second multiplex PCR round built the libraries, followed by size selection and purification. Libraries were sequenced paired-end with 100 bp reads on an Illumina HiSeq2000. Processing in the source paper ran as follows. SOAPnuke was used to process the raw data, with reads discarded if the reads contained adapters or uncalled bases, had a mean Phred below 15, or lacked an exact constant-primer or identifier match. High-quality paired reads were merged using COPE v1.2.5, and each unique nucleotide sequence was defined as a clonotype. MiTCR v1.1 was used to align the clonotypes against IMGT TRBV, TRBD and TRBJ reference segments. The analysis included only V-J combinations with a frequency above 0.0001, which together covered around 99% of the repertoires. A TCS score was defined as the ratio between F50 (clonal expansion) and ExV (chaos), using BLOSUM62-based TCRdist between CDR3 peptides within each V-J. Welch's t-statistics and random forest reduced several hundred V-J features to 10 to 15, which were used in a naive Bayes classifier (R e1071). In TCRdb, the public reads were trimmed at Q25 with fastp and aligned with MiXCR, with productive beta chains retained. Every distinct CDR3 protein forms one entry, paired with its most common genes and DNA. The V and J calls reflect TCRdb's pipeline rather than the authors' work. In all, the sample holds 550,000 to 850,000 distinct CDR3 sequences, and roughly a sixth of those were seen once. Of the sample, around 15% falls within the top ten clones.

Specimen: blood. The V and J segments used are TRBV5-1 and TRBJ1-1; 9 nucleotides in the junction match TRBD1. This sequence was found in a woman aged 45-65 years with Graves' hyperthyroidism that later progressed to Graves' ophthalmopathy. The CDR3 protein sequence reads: CASSLGTGETEAFF. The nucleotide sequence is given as TGCGCCAGCAGCTTGGGGACAGGGGAGACTGAAGCTTTCTTT.